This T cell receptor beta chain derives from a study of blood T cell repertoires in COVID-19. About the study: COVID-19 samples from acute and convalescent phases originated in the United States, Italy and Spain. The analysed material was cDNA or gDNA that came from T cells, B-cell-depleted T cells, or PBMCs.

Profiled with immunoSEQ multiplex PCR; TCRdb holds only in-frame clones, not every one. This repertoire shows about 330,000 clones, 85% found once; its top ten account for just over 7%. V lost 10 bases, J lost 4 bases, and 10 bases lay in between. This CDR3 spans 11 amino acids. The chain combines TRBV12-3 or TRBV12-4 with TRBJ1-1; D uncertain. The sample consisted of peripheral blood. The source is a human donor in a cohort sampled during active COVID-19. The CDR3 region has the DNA TGTGCCACCCAGTCGATCACTGAAGCTTTCTTT. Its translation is CATQSITEAFF.